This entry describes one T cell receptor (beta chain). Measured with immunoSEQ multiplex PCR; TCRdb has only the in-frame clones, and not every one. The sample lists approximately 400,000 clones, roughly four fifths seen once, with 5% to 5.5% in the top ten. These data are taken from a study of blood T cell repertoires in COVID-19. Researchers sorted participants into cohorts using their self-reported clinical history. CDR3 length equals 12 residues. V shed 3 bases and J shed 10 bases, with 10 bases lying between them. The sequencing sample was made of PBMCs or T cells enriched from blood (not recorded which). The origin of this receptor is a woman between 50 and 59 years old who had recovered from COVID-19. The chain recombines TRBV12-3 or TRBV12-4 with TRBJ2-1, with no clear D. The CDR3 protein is CASSFGAGEQFF. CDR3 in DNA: TGTGCCAGCAGTTTTGGTGCAGGAGAGCAGTTCTTC.